This T cell receptor (beta chain) was obtained from a study of CXCR3-negative and CXCR3-positive naive CD8 T cells. Findings and limits, study-wide: The study found more hydrophobic TRB CDR3s in CXCR3-positive naive cells than in CXCR3-negative naive cells.

Details on this clonotype: Its specificity is not known.

Via 5' RACE with UMI labels, TRB cDNA libraries were prepared. After re-calling the 5' RACE reads, TCRdb lists one entry per CDR3 protein, DNA absent. The specimen's table records around 160,000 distinct CDR3 sequences. Naive CD8+ T lymphocytes were specified as CD45RO-CCR7+CD27+CD95-. The sequenced material came from naive CXCR3+ CD8+ T cells from blood. Stated subset: CD45RO-CCR7+CD27+CD95- naive CD8+ T cells expressing CXCR3 (TNR3+). This TCR derives from a human donor in good health. Some clones in this sample may be carry-over from other donors' samples.

Here the CDR3 reads CSVEGGGAHEQYF. The rearrangement links TRBV29-1 to TRBJ2-7; TCRdb outputs TRBD1, but without DNA this stays unchecked. This CDR3 region has 13 residues. Germline CDR1 and CDR2: SQVTM and ANQGSEA.